There are a few counts of the clone carrying this T cell receptor beta chain. The antigen is undetermined. Trimming took off 3 bases at V and 10 bases at J, with 22 bases between the two ends. The CDR3 runs 15 residues. CDR1 and CDR2 (germline): SGDLS, YYNGEE. This sample is drawn from a study of shared clonotypes between healthy human individuals. Points from the study as a whole: Sampling covered blood only; tissue repertoires likely differ. Clonotypes which were not shared had lower generation probabilities than clonotypes that all four donors shared. Naive subsets, compared against memory subsets, generally had larger estimated richness values.

Splitting of each subset's genomic DNA was done evenly across several immunoSEQ plates. Generated by immunoSEQ multiplex PCR, the TCRdb table keeps only in-frame clones and is missing some. The table includes some 2,500,000 clones, over 85% detected once. V is TRBV9 and J is TRBJ1-1; D uncertain. The origin of this receptor is a man in his late teens or twenties in good health. Some clones in this sample may be carry-over from other donors' samples. The sequenced sample consisted of naive CD4+ T cells from PBMCs. Subset defined: CD45RA+ positively selected. The CDR3 loop reads CASSALRPTSAGAFF. CDR3 bases: TGTGCCAGCAGCGCCCTCCGGCCCACCTCTGCGGGAGCTTTCTTT.